This T cell receptor (beta chain) was sequenced in a study of T cells in Graves' hyperthyroidism and ophthalmopathy. Study-level findings and limits: Blood samples included most of the expanded thyroid clonotypes exceeding 0.001.

Amplified regions were TCR beta CDR3 sequences from RNA transcripts. The HTBI primer set was used in a first-round RT-PCR of the TCR CDR3. TCRdb re-called the multiplex PCR reads with MiXCR, one entry per CDR3 protein. The sample holds roughly 800,000 distinct CDR3 sequences, roughly 40% seen once. Concerning this clonotype: Antigen unknown.

Germline V gene data show CDR1 as SGHTA and CDR2 as FQGNSA. V lost 7 bases and J lost 1, with 8 bases in between. The CDR3 has 13 residues. Patients showing uncontrolled infection, other autoimmune disease, pregnancy or lactation were ineligible. It was around 10 ml of fresh peripheral blood that supplied the PBMCs. The receptor was derived from a man aged 18 to 35 with Graves' hyperthyroidism. The chain combines TRBV7-2 with TRBJ1-5; no reliable D call. Material for sequencing was blood. CDR3 amino acids: CASTTESNQPQHF. The CDR3, as DNA: TGTGCCAGCACCACCGAGAGCAATCAGCCCCAGCATTTT.